What follows describes a single T cell receptor beta chain. The antigen is unknown. Diagnoses rested on clinical symptoms, serum thyroxine and TRAb, thyroid ultrasound and orbital computed tomography. The data stem from a study of T cells in Graves' hyperthyroidism and ophthalmopathy. Study-wide findings and caveats: Stable hyperthyroidism and ophthalmopathy were separated using 13 V-J signatures. Blood also contained most expanded thyroid clonotypes above 0.001.

Authors of the study amplified TCR beta CDR3 regions from RNA transcripts. Using the HTBI primer set, a first-round RT-PCR was run on the TCR CDR3. MiXCR was run by TCRdb on the multiplex PCR reads, yielding one entry per CDR3 protein. The sample records around 350,000 distinct CDR3 sequences, 20% to 25% being singletons. The receptor comes from a man in his forties or fifties with Graves' hyperthyroidism. Material: blood.

The CDR3 loop reads CASSFSRGNQPQHF. The CDR3 DNA sequence: TGTGCCAGCAGTTTCAGTCGCGGGAATCAGCCCCAGCATTTT. The chain is built from TRBV27 and TRBJ1-5; unclear D gene. The CDR3 consists of 14 residues. Looked up from germline, CDR1 is MNHEY and CDR2 is SMNVEV (reference sequence). V dropped 3 bases and J dropped 4 bases, with 10 bases sitting between them.